The 21 T cell receptor beta chains below come from one sample, sequenced in a study of blood T cell repertoires in COVID-19. Some clones are missing from TCRdb's copy, which holds only in-frame ones; the method was immunoSEQ multiplex PCR. The repertoire consists of 65,000 to 85,000 clones, with 80% to 90% occurring once and the leading ten covering 4.4%. Material: peripheral blood. The source of these receptors is a man over 45 with active COVID-19.

This chain uses TRBV24-1 with TRBJ2-5; 7 positions match TRBD2. V was pared by 3 bases and J by 3 bases, with 9 bases of the junction left unmatched. CDR3 size: 16 residues. In germline, CDR1 is KGHDR, CDR2 SFDVKD. CDR3 residues: CATSDPVAGQKETQYF. DNA of the CDR3: TGTGCCACCAGTGATCCGGTAGCGGGTCAAAAAGAGACCCAGTACTTC.

This sequence joins TRBV5-4 and TRBJ2-1; 11 bases are shared with TRBD2. V gave up 1 base and J gave up 7 bases; unmatched junction bases: 4. Germline values: CDR1 SGHNT, CDR2 YYREEE (reference sequence). This CDR3 has 15 residues. CDR3 nucleotide sequence: TGTGCCAGCAGCTTGTCGAGACTAGCGGGGAATGAGCAGTTCTTC. Translating gives CASSLSRLAGNEQFF.

This clone has only a few counts. V is TRBV6-6 and J is TRBJ2-7; 10 positions agree with TRBD1. With V trimmed by 6 bases and J by 2 bases, 4 bases remained unmatched. CDR3 length: 14 amino acids. Per germline, CDR1 MNHNY and CDR2 SVGAGI (reference sequence). CDR3: CASRLGTGAYEQYF. The CDR3 coding sequence is TGTGCCAGCAGACTCGGGACAGGGGCCTACGAGCAGTACTTC.

Concerning this clone: At one end, the junction sequence differs from germline, possibly due to a read error. The chain links TRBV7-2 to TRBJ2-2; D not certain. This CDR3 contains 14 residues. From germline, CDR1 is SGHTA and CDR2 FQGNSA. In DNA form, the CDR3 reads TGTGCCAGCAGTTTAGCATTAACAACCGGGGAGCTGTTTTTT. Protein: CASSLALTTGELFF.

The chain joins TRBV5-1 to TRBJ1-1, with TRBD1 matching 7 bases. The CDR3 length is 13 residues. The J segment lost 5 bases and the V segment lost 0 bases, leaving 1 base of the junction unmatched. The germline gives CDR1 SGHRS, CDR2 YFSETQ. Written as DNA, the CDR3 is TGCGCCAGCAGCTTGGACAGGGGTACTGAAGCTTTCTTT. It translates to CASSLDRGTEAFF.

The chain has TRBV7-9 and TRBJ2-3; 13 bases line up with TRBD2. Germline lookup yields CDR1 SEHNR and CDR2 FQNEAQ (reference sequence). This CDR3 has 18 amino acids. The junction had 6 bases not matched to a gene; V was cut back by 1 base and J by 2 bases. The CDR3 DNA reads as TGTGCCAGCAGCTTAGGAGGGACTAGCGGGGCCTCCACAGATACGCAGTATTTT. Translation: CASSLGGTSGASTDTQYF. Drawing the rest from reference TRBV7-9 and TRBJ2-3, the complete variable domain is DTGVSQNPRHKITKRGQNVTFRCDPISEHNRLYWYRQTLGQGPEFLTYFQNEAQLEKSRLLSDRFSAERPKGSFSTLEIQRTEQGDSAMYLCASSLGGTSGASTDTQYFGPGTRLTVL.

This rearrangement joins TRBV28 to TRBJ1-1; TRBD1 might be the D (6 bases). The V gene lost 6 bases and the J gene lost 0 bases, with 8 bases spanning the gap. The germline gives CDR1 MDHEN, CDR2 SYDVKM. This CDR3 has 13 residues. CDR3 region: CASRDRLNTEAFF. The CDR3 coding sequence is TGTGCCAGCAGAGACAGGTTGAACACTGAAGCTTTCTTT.

This chain joins TRBV2 and TRBJ2-2, with 12 bases fitting TRBD1. V trimming: 1 base; J trimming: 6 bases; junction bases outside the gene matches: 9. The germline V gene has CDR1 SNHLY and CDR2 FYNNEI. The CDR3 runs to 18 residues. CDR3: CASSEVSPGQGASGELFF. The CDR3 coding sequence is TGTGCCAGCAGTGAAGTCTCTCCGGGACAGGGGGCATCCGGGGAGCTGTTTTTT. Together with reference TRBV2 and TRBJ2-2, the CDR3 gives the full variable domain: EPEVTQTPSHQVTQMGQEVILRCVPISNHLYFYWYRQILGQKVEFLVSFYNNEISEKSEIFDDQFSVERPDGSNFTLKIRSTKLEDSAMYFCASSEVSPGQGASGELFFGEGSRLTVL.

The chain uses TRBV7-8 and TRBJ1-5, with 10 bases aligning to TRBD1. The CDR3 length is 18 residues. V lost 4 bases to trimming and J lost 5 bases; unmatched junction nucleotides: 14. CDR1 and CDR2 from the germline V gene are SGHVS and FQNEAQ. CDR3 coding DNA: TGTGCCAGCAGCTCCTACAGAATTCCGACAGGGGGCTATCAGCCCCAGCATTTT. Protein product: CASSSYRIPTGGYQPQHF.

The V and J genes are TRBV28 and TRBJ1-3; 9 bases map to TRBD1. CDR1 MDHEN and CDR2 SYDVKM come from the germline V gene. The J segment lost 3 bases and the V segment lost 6 bases, leaving 6 bases of the junction unmatched. CDR3 size: 15 residues. The CDR3 sequence: CASRETGGGGNTIYF. CDR3 DNA: TGTGCCAGCAGGGAAACAGGGGGCGGTGGAAACACCATATATTTT.

V is TRBV11-3 and J is TRBJ2-1, with D possibly being TRBD2 (6 bases). Looked up from germline, CDR1 is SGHNT and CDR2 is YENEEA. The CDR3 runs to 15 residues. The V and J ends lost 4 bases and 2 bases respectively, with 12 bases between them. The DNA of the CDR3 is TGTGCCAGCAGCTCCCGACTAGTCCCCTACAATGAGCAGTTCTTC. Its translation: CASSSRLVPYNEQFF.

The chain links TRBV5-4 to TRBJ2-1; the D is unclear. Germline-derived CDR1 and CDR2 are SGHNT and YYREEE (reference sequence). The length of the CDR3 is 12 residues. Trimming removed 5 bases at V and 8 bases at J, with 11 bases between. Here the CDR3 reads CASSRSKDEQFF. CDR3 nucleotides: TGTGCCAGCAGTCGGAGCAAAGATGAGCAGTTCTTC.

The V and J genes are TRBV6-1 and TRBJ2-7; 9 positions agree with TRBD2. Unmatched junction bases numbered 0, after V lost 0 bases and J lost 0 bases. The CDR3 covers 15 residues. Per germline, CDR1 MNHNS and CDR2 SASEGT. The CDR3 DNA is TGTGCCAGCAGTGAAGCTAGCGGGAGCTCCTACGAGCAGTACTTC. Amino acid sequence: CASSEASGSSYEQYF.

This clone was counted a few times. The chain uses TRBV6-2 or TRBV6-3 and TRBJ1-6; no reliable D call. Germline-derived CDR1 and CDR2 are MNHEY and SVGEGT. The CDR3 is 17 amino acids. Trimming pared 3 bases from V and 7 bases from J, leaving 19 bases between. CDR3 coding DNA: TGTGCCAGCAGTTATCTCCCGAACCGGGATCTCAATTCACCCCTCCACTTT. This codes for CASSYLPNRDLNSPLHF.

This chain links TRBV6-2 or TRBV6-3 with TRBJ1-2; TRBD1 agrees at 7 bases. The CDR3 length is 15 residues. Germline lookup yields CDR1 MNHEY and CDR2 SVGEGT. With 6 bases clipped from V and 6 bases from J, the junction kept 13 bases outside the gene matches. CDR3 bases: TGTGCCAGCAGCCCCCGGGAGGGGGCGATTAATGGCTACACCTTC. Protein sequence: CASSPREGAINGYTF.

The gene calls are TRBV13 and TRBJ1-1, with D maybe TRBD1 (6 bases). Germline V gene sequence: CDR1 PRHDT, CDR2 FYEKMQ (reference sequence). Trimming took off 5 bases at V and 10 bases at J, with 29 bases between the two ends. This CDR3 is 17 amino acids long. In nucleotides, the CDR3 is TGTGCCAGCAGCCGCGGGAGCAGGGGTACCCCATTTGAGGGAGCTTTCTTT. Its translation is CASSRGSRGTPFEGAFF.

The V gene is TRBV15, the J gene TRBJ2-1; 8 bases fit TRBD1. The V segment lost 0 bases and the J segment 10 bases; nucleotides outside the gene matches: 2. Germline CDR1 is LNHNV and CDR2 is YYDKDF (reference sequence). This CDR3 region has 13 residues. The DNA for the CDR3 is TGTGCCACCAGCAGAGATACAGGGGGAGAGCAGTTCTTC. Its translation: CATSRDTGGEQFF.

The V call is TRBV11-3, the J call TRBJ1-1, with 11 bases aligning to TRBD1. Germline CDR1 reads SGHNT; CDR2 reads YENEEA. The CDR3 has 15 residues. The V and J ends lost 5 bases and 4 bases, in that order; junction bases with no gene match: 6. The CDR3, as DNA: TGTGCCAGCAGCCAGGGACAGGGGGGCGTCACTGAAGCTTTCTTT. Translated, it gives CASSQGQGGVTEAFF.

CDR3 DNA sequence: TGTGCCACCAGTGATCCAAATACGCAGTATTTT. As protein: CATSDPNTQYF. This chain connects TRBV24-1 to TRBJ2-3, with D unclear. CDR1 and CDR2 (germline): KGHDR, SFDVKD. The V and J ends lost 3 bases and 7 bases respectively, with 4 bases between them. The CDR3 runs 11 residues.

This chain connects TRBV18 to TRBJ2-3; no reliable D call. Per the germline V gene, CDR1 is KGHSH and CDR2 is LQKENI. V lost 5 bases and J lost 0, with 12 bases in between. The length of the CDR3 is 15 residues. The CDR3 reads CASSSRESSTDTQYF. The CDR3 region has the DNA TGTGCCAGCTCATCAAGAGAGTCCAGCACAGATACGCAGTATTTT.

The gene calls are TRBV6-2 or TRBV6-3 and TRBJ1-5; 7 bases are a match to TRBD1. The length of the CDR3 is 15 residues. Germline CDR1 and CDR2: MNHEY and SVGEGT. Germline trimming cut 5 bases from V and 3 bases from J; bases unmatched to any gene: 7. The CDR3 here is CASSQLTGINQPQHF. CDR3 DNA sequence: TGTGCCAGCAGTCAGTTGACAGGGATCAATCAGCCCCAGCATTTT.